This TCR beta chain was recorded in a study of blood T cells in healthy people across ages. A sample-barcoded 5' primer and a J-beta primer mix were used in a second PCR of about 7 to 12 cycles. TCRdb re-called the 5' RACE reads with MiXCR, one entry per CDR3 protein. This table has roughly 1,300,000 distinct CDR3 sequences, approximately 63% appearing once. Per the germline V gene, CDR1 is SGHVS and CDR2 is FQNEAQ. This CDR3 is built from 18 residues. V was pared by 4 bases and J by 0 bases, with 18 bases between. The chain carries TRBV7-8 and TRBJ2-2; D is perhaps TRBD1 (6 bases). The sequencing input was blood. The sequence was collected from a man aged 18 to 29 in good health. CDR3 amino acids: CASSSLRSHRANTGELFF. The DNA for the CDR3 is TGTGCCAGCAGCTCCTTAAGGTCGCACAGGGCGAACACCGGGGAGCTGTTTTTT.